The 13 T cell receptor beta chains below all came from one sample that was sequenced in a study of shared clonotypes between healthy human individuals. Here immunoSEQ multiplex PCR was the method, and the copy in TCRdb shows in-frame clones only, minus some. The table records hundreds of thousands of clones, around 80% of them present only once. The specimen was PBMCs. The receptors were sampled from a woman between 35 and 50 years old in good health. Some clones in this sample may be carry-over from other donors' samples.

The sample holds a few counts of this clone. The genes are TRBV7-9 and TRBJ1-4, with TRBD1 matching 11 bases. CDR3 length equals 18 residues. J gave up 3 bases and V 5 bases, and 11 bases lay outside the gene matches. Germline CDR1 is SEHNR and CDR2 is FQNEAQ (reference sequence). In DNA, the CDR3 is TGTGCCAGCAGCAACCGGGACAGGGGGAAAACGGCTAATGAAAAACTGTTTTTT. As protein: CASSNRDRGKTANEKLFF.

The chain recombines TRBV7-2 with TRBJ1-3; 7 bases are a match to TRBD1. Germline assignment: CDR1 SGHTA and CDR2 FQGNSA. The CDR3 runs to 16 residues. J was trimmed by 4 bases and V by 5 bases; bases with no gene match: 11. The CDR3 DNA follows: TGTGCCAGCAGCCCACAGGGCCCAGGGGGAGGAAACACCATATATTTT. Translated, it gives CASSPQGPGGGNTIYF.

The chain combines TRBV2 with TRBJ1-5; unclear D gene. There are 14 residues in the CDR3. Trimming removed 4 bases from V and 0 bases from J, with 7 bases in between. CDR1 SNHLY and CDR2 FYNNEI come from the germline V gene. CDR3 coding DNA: TGTGCCAGCAGTGTCCGAAATAGCAATCAGCCCCAGCATTTT. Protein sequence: CASSVRNSNQPQHF.

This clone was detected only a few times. The CDR3 protein is CASSLGQQQETQYF. CDR3 bases: TGCGCCAGCAGCTTGGGACAGCAACAAGAGACCCAGTACTTC. This chain connects TRBV5-1 to TRBJ2-5; TRBD1 might be the D (5 bases). The V end was cut by 0 bases, the J end by 2 bases, with 8 bases between. The CDR3 is made up of 14 amino acids. Germline CDR1 and CDR2: SGHRS and YFSETQ.

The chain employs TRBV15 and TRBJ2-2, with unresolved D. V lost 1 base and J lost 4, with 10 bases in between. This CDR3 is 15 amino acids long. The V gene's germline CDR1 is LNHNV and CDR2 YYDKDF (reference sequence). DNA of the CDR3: TGTGCCACCAGCAGAGGGGGTGGAAGCACCGGGGAGCTGTTTTTT. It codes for CATSRGGGSTGELFF.

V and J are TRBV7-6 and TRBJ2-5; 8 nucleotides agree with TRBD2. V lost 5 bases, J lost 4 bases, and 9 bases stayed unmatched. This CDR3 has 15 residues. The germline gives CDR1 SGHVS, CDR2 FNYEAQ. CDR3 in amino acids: CASSPGGGDGETQYF. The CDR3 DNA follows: TGTGCCAGCAGCCCCGGGGGGGGTGACGGAGAGACCCAGTACTTC.

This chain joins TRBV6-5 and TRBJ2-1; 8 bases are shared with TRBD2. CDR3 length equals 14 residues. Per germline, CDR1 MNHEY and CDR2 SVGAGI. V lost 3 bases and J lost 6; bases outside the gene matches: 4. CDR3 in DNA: TGTGCCAGCAGTTATAACGGGAGGGGCAATGAGCAGTTCTTC. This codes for CASSYNGRGNEQFF.

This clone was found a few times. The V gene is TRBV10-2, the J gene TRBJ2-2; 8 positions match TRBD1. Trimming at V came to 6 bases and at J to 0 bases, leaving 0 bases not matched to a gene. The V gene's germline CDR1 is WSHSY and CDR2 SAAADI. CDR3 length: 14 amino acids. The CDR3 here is CASRQGANTGELFF. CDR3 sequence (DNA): TGCGCCAGCAGACAGGGGGCGAACACCGGGGAGCTGTTTTTT.

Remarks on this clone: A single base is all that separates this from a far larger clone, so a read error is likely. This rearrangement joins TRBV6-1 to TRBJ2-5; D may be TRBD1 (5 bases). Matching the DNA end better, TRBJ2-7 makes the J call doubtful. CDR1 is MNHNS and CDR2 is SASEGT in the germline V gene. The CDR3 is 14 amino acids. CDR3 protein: CAGSDKGSPSEQYF. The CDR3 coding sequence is TGTGCCGGCAGTGACAAGGGGTCCCCCTCCGAGCAGTACTTC.

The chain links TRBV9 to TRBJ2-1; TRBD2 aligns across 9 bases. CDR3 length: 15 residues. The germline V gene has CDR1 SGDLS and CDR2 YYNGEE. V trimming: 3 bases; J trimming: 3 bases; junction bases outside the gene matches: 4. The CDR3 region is CASSASGRNYNEQFF. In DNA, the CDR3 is TGTGCCAGCAGCGCGAGCGGGAGGAACTACAATGAGCAGTTCTTC.

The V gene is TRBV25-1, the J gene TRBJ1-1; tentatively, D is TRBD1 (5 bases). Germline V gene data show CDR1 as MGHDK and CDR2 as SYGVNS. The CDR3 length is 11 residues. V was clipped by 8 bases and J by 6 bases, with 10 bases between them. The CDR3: CASQWGAEAFF. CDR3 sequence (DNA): TGTGCCAGCCAATGGGGCGCTGAAGCTTTCTTT.

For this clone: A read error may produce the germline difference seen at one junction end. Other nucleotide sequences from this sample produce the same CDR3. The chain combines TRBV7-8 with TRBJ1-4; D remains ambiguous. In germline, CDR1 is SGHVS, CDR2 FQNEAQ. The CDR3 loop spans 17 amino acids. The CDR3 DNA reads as TGTGCCAGCAGCCCGAAAGACGGGCCTACCCTTGGCGGGAAACTGTTCTTT. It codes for CASSPKDGPTLGGKLFF.

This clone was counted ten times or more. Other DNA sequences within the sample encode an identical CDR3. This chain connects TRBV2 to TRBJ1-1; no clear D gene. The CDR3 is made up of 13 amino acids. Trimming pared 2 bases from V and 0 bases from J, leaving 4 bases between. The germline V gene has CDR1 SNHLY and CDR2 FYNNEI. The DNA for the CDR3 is TGTGCCAGCAGTGAATGGGTGAACACTGAAGCTTTCTTT. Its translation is CASSEWVNTEAFF.